The entry that follows covers one T cell receptor beta chain sequence. What this receptor recognizes is not known. Base qualities are missing; no much larger clone stands one base away. From the germline V gene, CDR1 is SNHLY and CDR2 is FYNNEI. The junction shows trimming of 5 bases on V and 8 bases on J, plus 9 bases between the germline ends. The CDR3 goes from the cysteine to the phenylalanine over 11 residues. Just CDR3 DNA is preserved here, 33 bases in frame from base 1. The cohort consisted of approximately 690 healthy bone marrow donors. At the time of sampling, every cohort member was nominally healthy, though immune exposures that went unrecorded were likely present. The donor tested CMV seronegative, placing the donor among the 300 to 400 seronegative members of the cohort. Every donor gave a peripheral blood sample, and the peripheral blood mononuclear cells from that sample were used for TCR beta sequencing. Genomic DNA was extracted from the blood cell samples with the Qiagen DNeasy Blood Extraction Kit.

These data originate in a study of cytomegalovirus exposure and HLA in healthy donors (dated by TCRdb to 2017 to 2019). As for the study more broadly: In an earlier analysis of fewer than 750 of the donors, about 260 Gb of sequence data and 90 million to 130 million unique TCR beta sequences from 150 million to 200 million T cells were reported. Approximately 300 gigabases of sequencing data and around 85 million unique TCR sequences made up an early release that covered under 750 HLA-typed donors. Of the approximately 400 genotyped donors, over 80% were placed in the genetic ancestry cluster associated with self-reported Caucasian donors. The study was designed to test whether signatures of past pathogen exposure could be identified by cataloging public T cell receptors. The study used immunosequencing to profile the T cell repertoires of approximately 650 subjects and linked those repertoires to cytomegalovirus serostatus. Besides the first cohort of around 700 subjects, a separate validation cohort made up of over a hundred different subjects was used. To predict cytomegalovirus infection status, the study brought together high-throughput TCR immunosequencing, statistical association of individual TCRs with disease status, and machine learning. A later analysis re-analyzed previously published TCR beta repertoires from 666 donors and added high-resolution HLA genotyping to study TCR occurrence patterns. Rather than drawing on any new phenotypic data, the later analysis identified candidate immune exposures from TCR beta sequences and the way those sequences occurred across donors. To decide whether each TCR beta V gene segment behaved as functional or pseudogenic, an earlier analysis of some 580 of the donors relied on high-throughput TCR beta sequencing. Alongside the repertoire data, information on donor age, sex, ethnicity and CMV serostatus was compiled. In a later genetic analysis, genome-wide SNP genotypes for about 65% of the roughly 700 donors were used, and that subset was treated as a discovery cohort. Every repertoire in the discovery cohort had been generated on one and the same sequencing platform. HLA typing covered class I and class II loci at four-digit resolution. The number of typed donors differed by locus: roughly 629-640 for A, B, C, DRB1 and DQB1; approximately 520 for DQA1; around 580 for DPA1; and around 470 for DPB1. A few DR-DQ haplotypes were handled as single units for association and clustering because linkage in the cohort was strong. Among roughly 400 genotyped donors of the cohort, an average of around 220,000 unique TCR beta nucleotide sequences was sequenced per donor, of which 15% to 20% were non-productive.

Library preparation used the immunoSEQ multiplex PCR assay. For the multiplex PCR, a mixture combining 60 forward primers for TCR Vbeta segments and 13 reverse primers for TCR Jbeta segments was used. The CDR3 region of rearranged TCR beta genes was amplified from genomic DNA by a multiplex PCR assay. Amplified TCR beta libraries were sequenced as 87-base-pair reads on the Illumina HiSeq System. In the authors' own workflow: Across the 666 repertoires, a later analysis counted 60 million to 90 million unique TCR beta chains, 9.5 million to 12 million of which were shared by at least two donors. To remove PCR and sequencing errors, raw reads were error-corrected and collapsed into unique sequences using a nearest-neighbor algorithm that merged closely related sequences. CDR3 sequences were aligned to IMGT reference sequences to assign V, D and J gene segments. For a sequence to be retained, at least a six-nucleotide match to both a V gene segment and a J gene segment was required. A rearrangement was called productive if the CDR3 had no stop codons and remained in frame with V and J, and every other rearrangement was called non-productive. CDR3 was defined by IMGT convention, running from the second conserved V-encoded cysteine to the conserved J-encoded phenylalanine. Sequences without an unambiguous match to a single V gene segment were excluded from the earlier analysis of over 500 of the donors. In an earlier analysis of about 590 of the donors, a V segment was called functional when productive rearrangements were above 56.7%, and segregating when the standard deviation between donors exceeded 5%. A statistical classification framework was developed to diagnose cytomegalovirus status using the catalog of TCR beta chain sequences. In a later analysis, V and J genes were assigned by comparing TCR nucleotide sequences against IMGT/GENE-DB human TR gene sequences. The TCRdist pipeline was used in a later analysis to assign CDR3 sequences and most-parsimonious VDJ recombination scenarios. In a later analysis, each TCR beta chain was defined by its CDR3 amino acid sequence together with its V-gene family, and reads without a unique V-gene family were excluded. In a later analysis, several hundred highly shared, low-generation-probability nucleotide sequences were removed to address suspected cross-contamination and a sequencing artifact. In a later analysis, a clonal expansion index was calculated for each public chain from normalized within-repertoire ranks of inferred template counts. A later analysis computed generation probabilities with a VDJ recombination model fitted to out-of-frame rearrangements, and checked the results against IGoR. A later analysis scored TCR-TCR, TCR-HLA and TCR-CMV co-occurrence with hypergeometric tests, applying a repertoire-size bias correction to TCR pairs. In a later analysis, false discovery rates were estimated by permuting HLA or CMV assignments 20 times. In a later analysis, co-occurring TCRs were grouped using DBSCAN, with TCRdist sequence similarity added in when clustering inside HLA-allele-positive subsets. For co-occurrence clustering, repertoires with fewer than 30,000 or more than 120,000 public chains were excluded, along with several repertoires with anomalous nucleotide sharing. As stored in TCRdb, this immuneACCESS dataset retains in-frame rearrangements with V and J assigned. A fraction of the clones does not appear; measured against another copy, unresolved V genes explain less than half of the discrepancy, and the remainder lacks a known reason. That table gives V, J and clone size, and the DNA gave D and trimming. The sample includes around 230,000 clones, with about 85% observed a single time. 0.2% to 0.25% of the sample is taken by the ten largest.

General study outcomes and caveats: Roughly uniform sequencing depth across donors was assumed in presence/absence analyses, although this assumption may not hold. The sequencing pipeline was judged likely to have produced a cluster of highly shared sequence variants as a technical artifact. Cytomegalovirus status was reported to be diagnosed by the classifier with high specificity and sensitivity in both the original and validation cohorts. The authors suggested that the approach could potentially be generalized to other disease states and immunological phenotypes. Correlated functional status among segregating V segments might be attributable to linkage disequilibrium, but an unknown experimental factor could not be ruled out. Compared with the approximately 700-donor mean, donors in an Asian-associated ancestry cluster had fewer N-insertions in productive TCRs, according to a later genetic analysis. A further reported finding was that TCR beta sequences accurately predicted the HLA-A and HLA-B alleles for most subjects in the first cohort. While some public TCRs were present in many individuals, most TCR sequences turned up only very rarely across donors. Only TCR beta chains were sequenced in this cohort, and the absence of alpha or paired-chain data limited detectable features. In a later analysis, most CMV-associated TCR beta chains were found to appear HLA-restricted, with HLA associations seemingly driven largely by CMV exposure. Strong co-occurrence of HLA alleles, especially DR and DQ, made assigning TCR associations to individual alleles difficult. A later genetic analysis associated a missense DCLRE1C variant with V-gene and J-gene trimming of TCR beta chains, and an independent cohort replicated the association. In a later analysis, 16,951 TCR beta sequences were associated with specific HLA alleles at a false discovery rate of 0.05. An earlier analysis of approximately 600 of the donors showed that most TCR beta V segments appeared in productive rearrangements either about 87% or about 30% of the time, which broadly matched IMGT annotations. In a later analysis, several top co-occurrence clusters were reported to appear linked to parvovirus B19, influenza, CMV and Epstein-Barr virus. Immune exposure information for the cohort was limited to CMV serostatus. In a later analysis, HLA-associated TCR beta chains showed more clonal expansion and lower generation probabilities than non-associated chains that were equally common. A few of the identified cytomegalovirus-associated TCR beta chains were confirmed in vitro to be specific for cytomegalovirus antigens. Because the 87-base-pair reads could not distinguish some IMGT-functional V segments, including TRBV6-2 and TRBV6-3, those segments were excluded. In a later analysis, the rate of TCR association differed among HLA loci, with DRB1 alleles having the most associated TCRs and HLA-C alleles having the fewest. A total of roughly 160 TCR beta chains were listed by the study as associated with cytomegalovirus. Because counts were too low, 15 to 20 rarely observed V segments, including chromosome 9 orphons, were excluded from the earlier analysis of under 650 of the donors. HLA typing was unavailable for some donors at each locus, so association tests used only the typed subset.

The V and J segments used are TRBV2 and TRBJ1-1, and possibly TRBD1, on 6 matching bases. The origin of this receptor is a girl aged 2-10 years in good health and CMV-seronegative. The sample comprised PBMCs. The CDR3 region has the sequence CASSFRGEAFF. The sequenced DNA: TGTGCCAGCAGTTTCAGGGGCGAAGCTTTCTTT.